This T cell receptor (beta chain) appears in the sequencing data of a study of T-cell memory formation after mild COVID-19. Study overall: TCR clusters were mostly confined to one donor each. Study-level results: Certain responding clones were present in pre-infection memory, suggesting participation of cross-reactive memory.

Between the trimmed V and J ends, which lost 5 bases and 7 bases, there was a span of 12 bases. Germline assignment: CDR1 LGHDT and CDR2 YNNKEL (reference sequence). The CDR3 is made up of 13 amino acids. Libraries for TCRalpha and TCRbeta carried sample barcodes and unique molecular identifiers via 5'RACE. MiXCR, run by TCRdb on the 5' RACE reads, gives a single entry per CDR3 protein. The sample contains over 9,500 distinct CDR3 sequences, more than 12% of which appear only once. Concerning this clonotype itself: Its target is not known.

The source of this sequence is a man aged 18 to 30 who had mild COVID-19 (a few samples of this study predate the infection). Cell type and time point are not known. The source material was PBMCs or a T cell subset sorted from them (not recorded which). The chain combines TRBV3-1 with TRBJ1-5, with a tentative D call TRBD1 (6 bases). CDR3 residues: CASSGVGGQPQHF. The CDR3 region has the DNA TGTGCCAGCAGCGGGGTCGGGGGCCAGCCCCAGCATTTT.